Listed below are T cell receptor beta chains from one sample, sequenced in a study of T-cell reconstitution after alpha-beta-depleted transplantation in children. Using its own MiXCR run on the PCR reads, TCRdb lists one record per CDR3 protein. Among 780,000 or so distinct CDR3 sequences listed, about 15% were seen once. The sequencing used PBMCs, mostly from graft donor cells, collected 360 days after TCRalphabeta/CD19-depleted stem cell transplant. These receptors were taken from a male patient under 18 who had a stem cell transplant for acute lymphoblastic leukemia, so the T cells may come from the graft donor. Both conserved end residues are part of each CDR3. Fields, in order: D gene, J gene, V gene, clone size, CDR3 protein, CDR3 DNA. The D gene is left open where the match is weak. Clone size is not always given. Where it is, it says once, few, many or a class for expanded clones.

D gene: TRBD2
J gene: TRBJ2-1
V gene: TRBV2
clone size: .
CDR3 protein: CATLTSGDNEQFF
CDR3 DNA: TGTGCCACCCTTACTAGCGGGGACAATGAGCAGTTCTTC

D gene: .
J gene: TRBJ2-1
V gene: TRBV5-1
clone size: .
CDR3 protein: CASSLVEAGSYNEQFF
CDR3 DNA: TGCGCCAGCAGCTTGGTGGAGGCAGGCTCCTACAATGAGCAGTTCTTC

D gene: TRBD2
J gene: TRBJ2-7
V gene: TRBV6-1
clone size: few
CDR3 protein: CASSPLLAGGYEQYF
CDR3 DNA: TGTGCCAGCAGTCCCCTACTAGCGGGAGGCTACGAGCAGTACTTC

D gene: TRBD2
J gene: TRBJ2-2
V gene: TRBV7-2
clone size: many
CDR3 protein: CASRAGPNTGELFF
CDR3 DNA: TGTGCCAGCAGAGCGGGACCCAACACCGGGGAGCTGTTTTTT

D gene: .
J gene: TRBJ2-1
V gene: TRBV6-6
clone size: few
CDR3 protein: CASSYWSYNEQFF
CDR3 DNA: TGTGCCAGCAGTTATTGGTCCTACAATGAGCAGTTCTTC

D gene: .
J gene: TRBJ2-1
V gene: TRBV5-1
clone size: few
CDR3 protein: CASSKGTVGNEQFF
CDR3 DNA: TGCGCCAGCAGCAAGGGGACGGTCGGGAATGAGCAGTTCTTC

D gene: TRBD1
J gene: TRBJ1-6
V gene: TRBV12-3/TRBV12-4
clone size: .
CDR3 protein: CASSKQGAGENSPLHF
CDR3 DNA: TGTGCCAGCAGTAAACAGGGGGCGGGGGAGAATTCACCCCTCCACTTT

D gene: .
J gene: TRBJ1-1
V gene: TRBV2
clone size: .
CDR3 protein: CASSVYRVSTEAFF
CDR3 DNA: TGTGCCAGCAGTGTTTACAGGGTGAGCACTGAAGCTTTCTTT

D gene: TRBD2
J gene: TRBJ2-7
V gene: TRBV5-1
clone size: .
CDR3 protein: CASSLRTSGTSSYEQYF
CDR3 DNA: TGCGCCAGCAGCTTGAGAACTAGCGGGACAAGCTCCTACGAGCAGTACTTC

D gene: .
J gene: TRBJ2-7
V gene: TRBV6-6
clone size: few
CDR3 protein: CASSYDSWAGQYF
CDR3 DNA: TGTGCCAGCAGCTATGACAGCTGGGCTGGGCAGTACTTC

D gene: .
J gene: TRBJ2-1
V gene: TRBV7-9
clone size: many
CDR3 protein: CASSFAEDNEQFF
CDR3 DNA: TGTGCCAGCAGCTTCGCGGAGGACAATGAGCAGTTCTTC

D gene: .
J gene: TRBJ2-2
V gene: TRBV6-2/TRBV6-3
clone size: .
CDR3 protein: CASSSRYTGELFF
CDR3 DNA: TGTGCCAGCAGTTCCCGATACACCGGGGAGCTGTTTTTT

D gene: .
J gene: TRBJ2-3
V gene: TRBV4-1
clone size: .
CDR3 protein: CASSQAAVGLAGDTQYF
CDR3 DNA: TGCGCCAGCAGCCAAGCTGCCGTGGGGCTAGCAGGAGATACGCAGTATTTT

D gene: .
J gene: TRBJ2-7
V gene: TRBV20-1
clone size: many
CDR3 protein: CSARDMERASYEQYF
CDR3 DNA: TGCAGTGCTAGAGATATGGAGCGGGCTTCCTACGAGCAGTACTTC

D gene: .
J gene: TRBJ2-1
V gene: TRBV19
clone size: .
CDR3 protein: CASRRVGSGYGQFF
CDR3 DNA: TGTGCCAGTAGGAGAGTAGGTAGCGGATATGGGCAGTTCTTC

D gene: TRBD1
J gene: TRBJ1-2
V gene: TRBV24-1
clone size: .
CDR3 protein: CATSGTGQRGYGYTF
CDR3 DNA: TGTGCCACCAGTGGAACGGGACAGCGAGGCTATGGCTACACCTTC

D gene: .
J gene: TRBJ1-1
V gene: TRBV7-3
clone size: once
CDR3 protein: CASSLQFDTEAFF
CDR3 DNA: TGTGCCAGCAGCTTACAGTTCGACACTGAAGCTTTCTTT

D gene: .
J gene: TRBJ2-1
V gene: TRBV2
clone size: few
CDR3 protein: CASMRDSYNEQFF
CDR3 DNA: TGTGCCAGCATGAGGGATTCCTACAATGAGCAGTTCTTC

D gene: TRBD2
J gene: TRBJ2-5
V gene: TRBV4-1
clone size: few
CDR3 protein: CASSRLAGFRETQYF
CDR3 DNA: TGCGCCAGCAGCCGACTAGCGGGCTTCCGGGAGACCCAGTACTTC

D gene: .
J gene: TRBJ1-1
V gene: TRBV25-1
clone size: few
CDR3 protein: CASSESPRGNTEAFF
CDR3 DNA: TGTGCCAGCAGTGAGTCTCCCAGGGGGAACACTGAAGCTTTCTTT

D gene: .
J gene: TRBJ2-7
V gene: TRBV12-3/TRBV12-4
clone size: .
CDR3 protein: CASSLAGRVDYEQYF
CDR3 DNA: TGTGCCAGCAGTTTAGCGGGCAGGGTGGACTACGAGCAGTACTTC

D gene: TRBD2
J gene: TRBJ2-7
V gene: TRBV12-3/TRBV12-4
clone size: few
CDR3 protein: CASSSHGLAGTYEQYF
CDR3 DNA: TGTGCCAGCAGTTCACACGGACTAGCGGGGACCTACGAGCAGTACTTC

D gene: .
J gene: TRBJ2-7
V gene: TRBV18
clone size: .
CDR3 protein: CASSPLAPRGEQYF
CDR3 DNA: TGTGCCAGCTCACCACTAGCCCCGAGAGGGGAGCAGTACTTC

D gene: TRBD1
J gene: TRBJ2-2
V gene: TRBV12-3/TRBV12-4
clone size: .
CDR3 protein: CASSLRAWAGGTGELFF
CDR3 DNA: TGTGCCAGCAGTTTGAGGGCATGGGCAGGGGGCACCGGGGAGCTGTTTTTT

D gene: TRBD2
J gene: TRBJ2-2
V gene: TRBV7-6
clone size: .
CDR3 protein: CASSLKRLRAGRAGELFF
CDR3 DNA: TGTGCCAGCAGCTTAAAGCGGTTGCGAGCGGGAAGGGCCGGGGAGCTGTTTTTT

D gene: .
J gene: TRBJ2-2
V gene: TRBV18
clone size: .
CDR3 protein: CASSPIAGSGELFF
CDR3 DNA: TGTGCCAGCTCACCGATCGCCGGGTCCGGGGAGCTGTTTTTT

D gene: .
J gene: TRBJ2-7
V gene: TRBV27
clone size: .
CDR3 protein: CASSLVPGPGPYEQYF
CDR3 DNA: TGTGCCAGCAGTTTGGTCCCCGGGCCCGGCCCCTACGAGCAGTACTTC

D gene: TRBD1
J gene: TRBJ1-1
V gene: TRBV4-2
clone size: .
CDR3 protein: CASSQEGQGAFNTEAFF
CDR3 DNA: TGTGCCAGCAGCCAAGAAGGGCAGGGGGCCTTTAACACTGAAGCTTTCTTT

D gene: TRBD1
J gene: TRBJ1-2
V gene: TRBV5-1
clone size: few
CDR3 protein: CASSIGTEYGYTF
CDR3 DNA: TGCGCCAGCAGCATCGGGACAGAGTACGGCTACACCTTC

D gene: TRBD1
J gene: TRBJ2-1
V gene: TRBV12-3/TRBV12-4
clone size: once
CDR3 protein: CRDSYNEQFF
CDR3 DNA: TGTCGGGACAGCTACAATGAGCAGTTCTTC

D gene: TRBD1
J gene: TRBJ1-2
V gene: TRBV12-3/TRBV12-4
clone size: .
CDR3 protein: CASSRLDRGIGYGYTF
CDR3 DNA: TGTGCCAGCAGCCGCCTGGACAGGGGAATAGGGTATGGCTACACCTTC

D gene: TRBD2
J gene: TRBJ2-7
V gene: TRBV5-1
clone size: .
CDR3 protein: CASSPSGGLRYEQYF
CDR3 DNA: TGCGCCAGCAGCCCCTCGGGGGGGCTCCGCTACGAGCAGTACTTC

D gene: .
J gene: TRBJ2-1
V gene: TRBV25-1
clone size: few
CDR3 protein: CASSEIDRGSPYNEQFF
CDR3 DNA: TGTGCCAGCAGTGAAATCGATAGAGGGAGTCCCTACAATGAGCAGTTCTTC

D gene: TRBD2
J gene: TRBJ2-1
V gene: TRBV4-2
clone size: few
CDR3 protein: CASSQDHPGLAGAHEQFF
CDR3 DNA: TGTGCCAGCAGCCAAGATCACCCCGGACTAGCGGGAGCGCATGAGCAGTTCTTC

D gene: .
J gene: TRBJ2-3
V gene: TRBV6-2/TRBV6-3
clone size: many
CDR3 protein: CASSLQGNADTQYF
CDR3 DNA: TGTGCCAGCAGTCTACAGGGTAACGCAGATACGCAGTATTTT

D gene: TRBD1
J gene: TRBJ2-2
V gene: TRBV20-1
clone size: many
CDR3 protein: CSGTQGARGTGELFF
CDR3 DNA: TGCAGTGGGACCCAGGGGGCGCGAGGCACCGGGGAGCTGTTTTTT

D gene: .
J gene: TRBJ2-2
V gene: TRBV7-8
clone size: many
CDR3 protein: CASSLRAQNTGELFF
CDR3 DNA: TGTGCCAGCAGCTTAAGGGCCCAGAACACCGGGGAGCTGTTTTTT

D gene: .
J gene: TRBJ2-2
V gene: TRBV2
clone size: few
CDR3 protein: CASSEALGFGTGELFF
CDR3 DNA: TGTGCCAGCAGTGAAGCGCTGGGTTTCGGCACCGGGGAGCTGTTTTTT

D gene: TRBD2
J gene: TRBJ2-2
V gene: TRBV4-2
clone size: few
CDR3 protein: CASSQGAGGRDGELFF
CDR3 DNA: TGTGCCAGCAGCCAGGGGGCGGGAGGGAGAGACGGGGAGCTGTTTTTT

D gene: .
J gene: TRBJ2-7
V gene: TRBV12-3/TRBV12-4
clone size: .
CDR3 protein: CASSLWGEGSYEQYF
CDR3 DNA: TGTGCCAGCAGTTTATGGGGGGAAGGGTCCTACGAGCAGTACTTC

D gene: .
J gene: TRBJ2-2
V gene: TRBV5-1
clone size: few
CDR3 protein: CASSLAGDDTGELFF
CDR3 DNA: TGCGCCAGCAGCTTGGCCGGGGATGACACCGGGGAGCTGTTTTTT

D gene: .
J gene: TRBJ2-1
V gene: TRBV7-9
clone size: .
CDR3 protein: CASSHLLAGRSDEQFF
CDR3 DNA: TGTGCCAGCAGCCATTTATTGGCGGGTAGGAGCGATGAGCAGTTCTTC

D gene: TRBD2
J gene: TRBJ2-7
V gene: TRBV29-1
clone size: few
CDR3 protein: CSVEAGTILYEQYF
CDR3 DNA: TGCAGCGTTGAGGCCGGGACTATCCTCTACGAGCAGTACTTC

D gene: .
J gene: TRBJ2-7
V gene: TRBV4-1
clone size: few
CDR3 protein: CASSHPVRSYEQYF
CDR3 DNA: TGCGCCAGCAGCCACCCCGTAAGGTCCTACGAGCAGTACTTC

D gene: .
J gene: TRBJ1-1
V gene: TRBV12-3/TRBV12-4
clone size: .
CDR3 protein: CASSSPRTVHTEAFF
CDR3 DNA: TGTGCCAGCAGCTCCCCCCGGACAGTACACACTGAAGCTTTCTTT

D gene: .
J gene: TRBJ2-3
V gene: TRBV5-5
clone size: .
CDR3 protein: CASAERSVTDTQYF
CDR3 DNA: TGTGCCAGCGCGGAGCGGTCAGTCACAGATACGCAGTATTTT

D gene: .
J gene: TRBJ2-3
V gene: TRBV27
clone size: many
CDR3 protein: CASSFPAGRLGTQYF
CDR3 DNA: TGTGCCAGCAGTTTCCCTGCGGGGAGGTTGGGTACGCAGTATTTT

D gene: .
J gene: TRBJ2-7
V gene: TRBV20-1
clone size: many
CDR3 protein: CSARPLTGTYEQYF
CDR3 DNA: TGCAGTGCTAGACCCCTCACAGGAACCTACGAGCAGTACTTC

D gene: TRBD1
J gene: TRBJ2-3
V gene: TRBV18
clone size: few
CDR3 protein: CASSATGLDTQYF
CDR3 DNA: TGTGCCAGCTCAGCGACAGGGCTAGATACGCAGTATTTT

D gene: TRBD1
J gene: TRBJ2-3
V gene: TRBV5-8
clone size: .
CDR3 protein: CASSWGQGLLVNTQYF
CDR3 DNA: TGTGCCAGCAGCTGGGGACAGGGACTTTTGGTAAATACGCAGTATTTT

D gene: TRBD2
J gene: TRBJ2-3
V gene: TRBV7-3
clone size: few
CDR3 protein: CASSSRTSGRGGDTQYF
CDR3 DNA: TGTGCCAGCAGCTCCCGGACTAGCGGGAGGGGGGGAGATACGCAGTATTTT

D gene: .
J gene: TRBJ2-3
V gene: TRBV5-1
clone size: few
CDR3 protein: CASSWRDSTDTQYF
CDR3 DNA: TGCGCCAGCAGCTGGAGGGACAGCACAGATACGCAGTATTTT

D gene: TRBD1
J gene: TRBJ1-1
V gene: TRBV27
clone size: few
CDR3 protein: CASSPGQGAPMNTEAFF
CDR3 DNA: TGTGCCAGCAGTCCAGGACAGGGGGCGCCCATGAACACTGAAGCTTTCTTT

D gene: .
J gene: TRBJ2-7
V gene: TRBV20-1
clone size: .
CDR3 protein: CSAKDPNRETRYF
CDR3 DNA: TGCAGTGCCAAAGACCCTAACCGCGAAACCCGGTACTTC

D gene: TRBD1
J gene: TRBJ2-7
V gene: TRBV5-1
clone size: few
CDR3 protein: CASGTGTASYEQYF
CDR3 DNA: TGCGCCAGCGGTACCGGGACAGCGTCCTACGAGCAGTACTTC

D gene: TRBD2
J gene: TRBJ2-2
V gene: TRBV5-1
clone size: few
CDR3 protein: CASSFPTSGKSNTGELFF
CDR3 DNA: TGCGCCAGCAGCTTTCCGACTAGCGGGAAATCGAACACCGGGGAGCTGTTTTTT

D gene: TRBD2
J gene: TRBJ2-3
V gene: TRBV7-9
clone size: .
CDR3 protein: CASSFLSGLATDTQYF
CDR3 DNA: TGTGCCAGCAGCTTCCTCTCGGGACTAGCAACAGATACGCAGTATTTT

D gene: .
J gene: TRBJ1-5
V gene: TRBV20-1
clone size: few
CDR3 protein: CSAREGVGFGQPQHF
CDR3 DNA: TGCAGTGCTAGAGAGGGCGTCGGGTTTGGACAGCCCCAGCATTTT